The rows below give T cell receptor beta chains drawn from one sample of a study of T-cell reconstitution after alpha-beta-depleted transplantation in children. MiXCR was run by TCRdb on the PCR reads, yielding one entry per CDR3 protein. The sample holds approximately 230,000 distinct CDR3 sequences, about 25% seen once. The sample here was PBMCs, taken before TCRalphabeta/CD19-depleted stem cell transplant. The receptors originated from a girl aged 2 to 9 with Fanconi anemia, due to receive a stem cell transplant. The CDR3 runs from the conserved cysteine through the conserved F or W. A D gene is named only where the DNA matches it firmly. A row's size may be missing; if present it is once, few, many or a size class.

>TRBV29-1|few|TRBJ2-2|NA
CSVAGRGRTGELFF
TGCAGCGTTGCGGGTAGAGGTCGCACCGGGGAGCTGTTTTTT
>TRBV7-3|NA|TRBJ2-1|TRBD2
CASSSHPTSGGGSYNEQFF
TGTGCCAGCAGCTCCCACCCGACTAGCGGGGGGGGCTCCTACAATGAGCAGTTCTTC
>TRBV29-1|few|TRBJ1-2|NA
CSVAPMPHYGYTF
TGCAGCGTCGCCCCCATGCCCCACTATGGCTACACCTTC
>TRBV4-2|many|TRBJ1-1|NA
CASSQDEGWGTEAFF
TGTGCCAGCAGCCAAGATGAAGGATGGGGCACTGAAGCTTTCTTT
>TRBV29-1|NA|TRBJ1-1|NA
CSVRPQNTEAFF
TGCAGCGTTAGGCCCCAGAACACTGAAGCTTTCTTT
>TRBV10-3|many|TRBJ2-3|NA
CAISESMAGGTDTQYF
TGTGCCATCAGTGAGTCGATGGCAGGGGGCACAGATACGCAGTATTTT
>TRBV29-1|many|TRBJ2-1|NA
CSEREPTYNEQFF
TGCAGCGAACGGGAGCCTACCTACAATGAGCAGTTCTTC
>TRBV20-1|NA|TRBJ2-5|NA
CSARDPNREQETQYF
TGCAGTGCTAGAGACCCCAACAGGGAGCAAGAGACCCAGTACTTC
>TRBV20-1|many|TRBJ2-7|TRBD1
CSARRPGQGTYEQYF
TGCAGTGCTAGACGCCCGGGACAGGGTACCTACGAGCAGTACTTC
>TRBV4-2|many|TRBJ2-7|NA
CASSQGDWGSYEQYF
TGTGCCAGCAGCCAAGGGGACTGGGGGTCCTACGAGCAGTACTTC
>TRBV6-1|few|TRBJ2-4|NA
CASSAYRDHKNIQYF
TGTGCCAGCAGTGCTTACAGGGATCACAAAAACATTCAGTACTTC
>TRBV6-4|NA|TRBJ2-6|TRBD2
CASGPSGTGANVLTF
TGTGCCAGCGGGCCTAGCGGGACTGGGGCCAACGTCCTGACTTTC
>TRBV20-1|few|TRBJ2-7|NA
CSAPHSTGYEQYF
TGCAGTGCTCCTCATAGTACGGGCTACGAGCAGTACTTC
>TRBV12-3/TRBV12-4|many|TRBJ2-4|NA
CASSPIGGAKNIQYF
TGTGCCAGCAGTCCGATTGGGGGTGCCAAAAACATTCAGTACTTC
>TRBV29-1|many|TRBJ2-1|TRBD2
CSVEGTSGSKLNEQFF
TGCAGCGTTGAGGGGACTAGCGGGAGCAAGTTGAATGAGCAGTTCTTC
>TRBV29-1|many|TRBJ2-7|NA
CSVNRLGEQYF
TGCAGCGTTAATCGACTCGGCGAGCAGTACTTC
>TRBV7-9|many|TRBJ2-1|NA
CASSESRFGIHNEQFF
TGTGCCAGCAGCGAAAGCAGATTTGGGATCCACAATGAGCAGTTCTTC
>TRBV5-1|NA|TRBJ2-5|TRBD2
CASSIGRGGETQYF
TGCGCCAGCAGCATCGGGAGGGGAGGGGAGACCCAGTACTTC
>TRBV6-5|NA|TRBJ2-5|NA
CASSYSLEGQETQYF
TGTGCCAGCAGTTACTCTCTTGAGGGACAAGAGACCCAGTACTTC